These 2 T cell receptor beta chains were all obtained from the same sample, sequenced in a study of T cell responses to AZD1222 COVID-19 vaccine. Only in-frame clones appear in the TCRdb table, and some are missing; sequencing was by immunoSEQ multiplex PCR. The sample lists roughly 100,000 clones, around 90% occurring once. The sample in question was peripheral blood, obtained 28 days after the second AZD1222 dose. The receptors here all came from an adult who received the AZD1222 COVID-19 vaccine.

J is TRBJ1-4 and V is TRBV7-2, with TRBD1 as a possible D gene (5 bases). Deletions cut 4 bases from V and 7 bases from J, with 16 bases between. The CDR3 has 15 amino acids. Germline values: CDR1 SGHTA, CDR2 FQGNSA. The DNA of the CDR3 is TGTGCCAGCAGCTCCCAACGGGGCGTCCGTGAAAAACTGTTTTTT. This encodes CASSSQRGVREKLFF.

The J gene is TRBJ1-1, the V gene TRBV3-1 (or the pseudogene TRBV3-2); TRBD1 might be the D (5 bases). CDR1 and CDR2 from the germline V gene are LGHDT and YNNKEL (reference sequence). CDR3 length equals 19 residues. Between the trimmed V and J ends, which lost 0 bases and 1 base, there was a span of 21 bases. CDR3 sequence reads: CASSQDNPLLTDSNTEAFF. The CDR3 coding sequence is TGTGCCAGCAGCCAAGATAACCCCCTACTGACAGACTCGAACACTGAAGCTTTCTTT.